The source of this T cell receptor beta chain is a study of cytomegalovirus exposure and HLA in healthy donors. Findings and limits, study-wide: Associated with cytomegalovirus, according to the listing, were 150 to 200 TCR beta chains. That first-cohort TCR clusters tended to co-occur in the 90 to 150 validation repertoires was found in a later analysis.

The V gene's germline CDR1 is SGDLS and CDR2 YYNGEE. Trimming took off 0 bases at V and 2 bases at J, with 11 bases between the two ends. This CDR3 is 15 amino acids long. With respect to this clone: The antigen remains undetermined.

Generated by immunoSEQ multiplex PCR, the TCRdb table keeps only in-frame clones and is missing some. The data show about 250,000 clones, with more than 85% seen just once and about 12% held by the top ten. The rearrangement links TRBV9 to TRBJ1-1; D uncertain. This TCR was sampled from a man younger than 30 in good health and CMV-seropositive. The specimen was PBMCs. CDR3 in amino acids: CASSVDPELNTEAFF. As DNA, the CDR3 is TGTGCCAGCAGCGTAGATCCTGAACTCAACACTGAAGCTTTCTTT.